This note documents a single T cell receptor (beta chain) sequence. The data originate from a study of blood T cell repertoires in COVID-19. Study-wide background: The cDNA or gDNA used as material had been derived from T cells, B-cell-depleted T cells, or PBMCs.

Per the original data handling: Scientists estimated how many nucleated cells there were by amplifying reference gene primers. TCRdb keeps only in-frame clones here, not all; method: immunoSEQ multiplex PCR. V, J and clone size were drawn from that table, and D and trimming were deduced from the DNA. The sample lists approximately 76,000 clones; roughly 86% were seen once. The specimen was peripheral blood. This TCR came from a woman aged 55 to 70 with acute or convalescent COVID-19.

Here the CDR3 DNA reads TGTGCCAGCAGTATAACAGTGAACACTGAAGCTTTCTTT. Translated, it gives CASSITVNTEAFF. This rearrangement joins TRBV12-3 or TRBV12-4 to TRBJ1-1; no definite D call. The V gene lost 5 bases and the J gene lost 0 bases, with 7 bases spanning the gap. The CDR3 extends over 13 amino acids.